Listed here are 8 T cell receptor beta chains from one sample, sequenced in a study of shared clonotypes between healthy human individuals. Here immunoSEQ multiplex PCR was the method, and the copy in TCRdb shows in-frame clones only, minus some. The table lists under 2.5 million clones, roughly 92% of them singletons. Sequencing was done on a sample of naive CD4+ T cells from PBMCs. Described subset: CD45RA+ positively selected. The receptors derive from a man between 18 and 35 years old in good health. Some clones in this sample may be carry-over from other donors' samples.

The chain has TRBV19 and TRBJ2-1; 7 bases fit TRBD2. The germline gives CDR1 LNHDA, CDR2 SQIVND (reference sequence). The CDR3 is made up of 13 amino acids. V trimming: 8 bases; J trimming: 10 bases; junction bases outside the gene matches: 11. CDR3 protein: CASGAGVGGEQFF. CDR3 coding DNA: TGTGCCAGTGGGGCGGGAGTAGGTGGGGAGCAGTTCTTC.

This chain connects TRBV4-3 to TRBJ1-1; possibly TRBD1 for D (6 bases). In germline, CDR1 is LGHNA, CDR2 YSLEER. With 1 base removed from V and 3 bases from J, the gap between germline ends came to 33 bases. The CDR3 is 22 amino acids. As DNA, the CDR3 is TGCGCCAGCAGCCAAGGGGTTTTGTGGGGGGCTTCCCCACCAACCACATACACTGAAGCTTTCTTT. It specifies CASSQGVLWGASPPTTYTEAFF.

Note on this clone: The identical CDR3 is also encoded by other nucleotide sequences in the sample. CDR3 residues: CASSPPGTGFGNTIYF. The CDR3 coding sequence is TGTGCCAGCTCACCACCAGGGACAGGGTTCGGAAACACCATATATTTT. The chain has TRBV18 and TRBJ1-3; TRBD1 agrees at 9 bases. Germline V CDR1 and CDR2: KGHSH, LQKENI. The J segment lost 4 bases and the V segment lost 0 bases, leaving 4 bases of the junction unmatched. CDR3 length: 16 amino acids. The full variable domain, with the rest looked up from reference TRBV18 and TRBJ1-3, is NAGVMQNPRHLVRRRGQEARLRCSPMKGHSHVYWYRQLPEEGLKFMVYLQKENIIDESGMPKERFSAEFPKEGPSILRIQQVVRGDSAAYFCASSPPGTGFGNTIYFGEGSWLTVV.

V and J are TRBV28 and TRBJ2-7, with D perhaps matching TRBD1 or TRBD2 (6 bases each). Germline CDR1 is MDHEN and CDR2 is SYDVKM. Trimming took off 8 bases at V and 2 bases at J, with 16 bases between the two ends. This CDR3 is built from 14 residues. The CDR3 sequence is CASGSEGGAYEQYF. CDR3 sequence (DNA): TGTGCCAGCGGGAGTGAGGGGGGAGCCTACGAGCAGTACTTC.

This sequence joins TRBV9 and TRBJ2-1, with 10 positions matching TRBD1. The ends lost 4 bases at V and 10 bases at J; junction bases unmatched: 8. CDR1 and CDR2 from the germline V gene are SGDLS and YYNGEE. This CDR3 is 14 amino acids long. CDR3 in DNA: TGTGCCAGCAGCCTTCGACAGGGGGCCGGGGAGCAGTTCTTC. Its translation is CASSLRQGAGEQFF.

The CDR3 coding sequence is TGTGCCAGCAGCTTGGCCAGGTGGCATGGCTACACCTTC. It is translated as CASSLARWHGYTF. This chain uses TRBV6-5 with TRBJ1-2; D unresolved. The germline V and J ends were trimmed by 6 bases and 6 bases, with 14 bases remaining between them. The CDR3 runs 13 residues. CDR1 and CDR2 from the germline V gene are MNHEY and SVGAGI.

This chain links TRBV6-5 with TRBJ2-7, with D possibly being TRBD1 (6 bases). Trimming shortened V by 2 bases and J by 12 bases, and 23 bases separated the two germline ends. Per the germline V gene, CDR1 is MNHEY and CDR2 is SVGAGI. This CDR3 has 15 amino acids. The CDR3 sequence: CASSYQLTEGEPRYF. Here the CDR3 DNA reads TGTGCCAGCAGTTACCAGCTGACAGAGGGGGAACCTAGGTACTTC.

CDR3 in amino acids: CASRNSPDSNYQPQHF. The CDR3 coding sequence is TGTGCCAGTAGGAATTCTCCGGACAGTAACTATCAGCCCCAGCATTTT. The V gene is TRBV19, the J gene TRBJ1-5, with D perhaps matching TRBD1 (6 bases). CDR1 and CDR2 from the germline V gene are LNHDA and SQIVND (reference sequence). The V end was cut by 6 bases, the J end by 5 bases, with 20 bases between. The CDR3 consists of 16 residues.